This T cell receptor (beta chain) was observed in a study of T cells in Graves' hyperthyroidism and ophthalmopathy. Turning to the study itself: Prior to any treatment, at the point of initial diagnosis, peripheral blood was collected. Findings and limits, study-wide: Ophthalmopathy was predicted by the model a median of approximately 6 months ahead of onset.

Germline lookup yields CDR1 SGHRS and CDR2 YFSETQ. The CDR3 is 15 amino acids. Trimming shortened V by 0 bases and J by 0 bases, and 7 bases separated the two germline ends. There are many counts of this clonotype. Its antigen remains unidentified. Amplified TCR beta CDR3 regions derived from RNA transcripts. RT-PCR in the first round (using the HTBI primer set) targeted the TCR CDR3. TCRdb ran MiXCR on the multiplex PCR reads and lists one entry per CDR3 protein. The sample has fewer than 700,000 distinct CDR3 sequences; roughly 18% are singletons. Criteria for exclusion of patients were uncontrolled infection, other autoimmune disease, pregnancy or lactation.

The clonotype comes from a woman aged 18-29 years with Graves' ophthalmopathy. Input material: blood. J is TRBJ1-5 and V is TRBV5-1, with D hard to call. In nucleotides, the CDR3 is TGCGCCAGCAGCTTGGACTCCTATAGCAATCAGCCCCAGCATTTT. Translation: CASSLDSYSNQPQHF.